The 9 T cell receptor beta chains below come from one sample, sequenced in a study of T cell changes during pregnancy in multiple sclerosis. Sequencing used immunoSEQ multiplex PCR; TCRdb keeps in-frame clones, though not all of them. The sample records over 70,000 clones, approximately 92% being singletons. The sequences come from peripheral blood, collected in the third trimester of pregnancy. The receptors derive from a female donor in good health, enrolled as a control in a pregnancy study.

The chain joins TRBV6-1 to TRBJ1-6, with 10 nucleotides matching TRBD1. In germline, CDR1 is MNHNS, CDR2 SASEGT. This CDR3 spans 14 amino acids. V lost 6 bases, J lost 9 bases, and 5 bases stayed unmatched. CDR3 coding DNA: TGTGCCAGCAGGCGAGGGACAGGGGTTTCACCCCTCCACTTT. It is translated as CASRRGTGVSPLHF.

The chain joins TRBV5-6 to TRBJ2-7; D is perhaps TRBD2 (6 bases). The V end was cut by 4 bases, the J end by 2 bases, with 13 bases between. Germline V gives CDR1 SGHDT, CDR2 YYEEEE. This CDR3 is built from 14 residues. CDR3 in amino acids: CASSPLGGAYEQYF. DNA of the CDR3: TGTGCCAGCAGCCCTCTAGGAGGGGCCTACGAGCAGTACTTC.

The chain has TRBV5-4 and TRBJ1-5; the D is unclear. Trimming left V 0 bases short and J 4 bases short, with 5 bases between. Per germline, CDR1 SGHNT and CDR2 YYREEE (reference sequence). CDR3 length: 13 residues. The CDR3 sequence: CASSLGENQPQHF. CDR3 DNA sequence: TGTGCCAGCAGCTTGGGGGAGAATCAGCCCCAGCATTTT. The complete variable domain, with remaining parts taken from reference TRBV5-4 and TRBJ1-5, reads ETGVTQSPTHLIKTRGQQVTLRCSSQSGHNTVSWYQQALGQGPQFIFQYYREEENGRGNFPPRFSGLQFPNYSSELNVNALELDDSALYLCASSLGENQPQHFGDGTRLSIL.

This chain joins TRBV6-5 and TRBJ1-2; perhaps TRBD1 as D (6 bases). This CDR3 has 13 amino acids. The V end was cut by 8 bases, the J end by 2 bases, with 12 bases between. Germline CDR1 reads MNHEY; CDR2 reads SVGAGI. CDR3 loop: CASALTGNYGYTF. DNA for the CDR3: TGTGCCAGCGCCCTGACAGGAAACTATGGCTACACCTTC.

The J gene is TRBJ1-4, the V gene TRBV6-1, with TRBD1 identical over 9 bases. The CDR3 runs to 14 residues. V was clipped by 4 bases and J by 7 bases; unmatched bases: 4. Per the germline V gene, CDR1 is MNHNS and CDR2 is SASEGT. The CDR3 region has the DNA TGTGCCAGCAGTGGGGACAGGGCGGTTGAAAAACTGTTTTTT. Protein product: CASSGDRAVEKLFF.

The chain has TRBV5-6 and TRBJ1-1, with TRBD1 matching over 7 bases. The CDR3 sequence is 14 residues long. The V gene's germline CDR1 is SGHDT and CDR2 YYEEEE. V lost 4 bases, J lost 0 bases, and 3 bases stayed unmatched. The CDR3 sequence is CASSGQAMNTEAFF. Written as DNA, the CDR3 is TGTGCCAGCAGCGGACAGGCCATGAACACTGAAGCTTTCTTT.

CDR3 in amino acids: CASLQQKETQYF. In nucleotides, the CDR3 is TGTGCCAGCTTACAGCAAAAAGAGACCCAGTACTTC. The rearrangement uses TRBV18 and TRBJ2-5; unclear D gene. CDR1 and CDR2 from the germline V gene are KGHSH and LQKENI. CDR3 size: 12 residues. The germline V and J ends were trimmed by 7 bases and 3 bases, with 9 bases remaining between them. The full variable domain, its missing parts supplied by reference TRBV18 and TRBJ2-5, is NAGVMQNPRHLVRRRGQEARLRCSPMKGHSHVYWYRQLPEEGLKFMVYLQKENIIDESGMPKERFSAEFPKEGPSILRIQQVVRGDSAAYFCASLQQKETQYFGPGTRLLVL.

The rearrangement joins TRBV6-5 to TRBJ1-1; D is ambiguous. V was clipped by 2 bases and J by 1 base, with 11 bases between them. In germline, CDR1 is MNHEY, CDR2 SVGAGI. The length of the CDR3 is 15 residues. In DNA form, the CDR3 reads TGTGCCAGCAGTTACGACTGGGCGGGGAACACTGAAGCTTTCTTT. Its translation: CASSYDWAGNTEAFF.

This clone was detected only once. This CDR3 reads CAISGGRTGGTDTQYF. The CDR3 DNA follows: TGTGCCATCAGTGGGGGAAGGACAGGGGGCACAGATACGCAGTATTTT. The J gene is TRBJ2-3, the V gene TRBV10-3; the match to TRBD1 covers 9 bases. The CDR3 runs 16 residues. V shed 4 bases, J shed 1 base, and the junction held 6 bases outside the gene matches. The V gene's germline CDR1 is ENHRY and CDR2 SYGVKD.